Listed below are T cell receptor beta chains from one sample, sequenced in a study of CD8+ T cells in alopecia areata. Libraries were prepared by immunoSEQ multiplex PCR; TCRdb keeps only in-frame clonotypes and omits some of them. The table lists around 140,000 clones, more than 40% of them singletons, with about 19% in the top ten. The sample in question was CD8+ T cells sorted from blood, obtained at week 0. The receptor set was obtained from a human donor with alopecia areata. CDR3s include the opening cysteine and the closing phenylalanine or tryptophan.

J gene: TRBJ2-5; V gene: TRBV6-5; CDR3 protein: CASSEGGEQETQYF
J gene: TRBJ2-3; V gene: TRBV5-1; CDR3 protein: CASSQRGAIHTDTQYF
J gene: TRBJ2-7; V gene: TRBV29-1; CDR3 protein: CSVEGPTYEQYF
J gene: TRBJ2-7; V gene: TRBV5-1; CDR3 protein: CASSFGRATYEQYF
J gene: TRBJ2-1; V gene: TRBV27; CDR3 protein: CASQKVNEQFF
J gene: TRBJ2-2; V gene: TRBV2; CDR3 protein: CASSDLGALTGELFF
J gene: TRBJ1-1; V gene: TRBV7-9; CDR3 protein: CASSSGVRTEAFF
J gene: TRBJ2-3; V gene: TRBV5-1; CDR3 protein: CASSLDSTDTQYF
J gene: TRBJ2-4; V gene: TRBV7-2; CDR3 protein: CASSLASGLLAKNIQYF
J gene: TRBJ2-7; V gene: TRBV11-2; CDR3 protein: CASSLTGGYEQYF
J gene: TRBJ2-3; V gene: TRBV29-1; CDR3 protein: CSSVGGANRRDTQYF
J gene: TRBJ2-2; V gene: TRBV30; CDR3 protein: CAWSVSSAGASTGELFF
J gene: TRBJ2-6; V gene: TRBV4-3; CDR3 protein: CASSQDFSSGANVLTF